Below are 7 T cell receptor beta chains sequenced from a single sample in a study of blood T cells in healthy people across ages. It was with a sample-barcoded 5' primer and a J-beta primer mix that a second PCR of roughly 7 to 12 cycles was run. TCRdb reanalysed the 5' RACE reads using MiXCR and keeps one entry per CDR3 protein. The table includes just under 900,000 distinct CDR3 sequences, 29% detected once. Input material: blood. The receptors were sampled from a woman older than 75 in good health.

This clonotype came up many times. The chain is built from TRBV12-3 or TRBV12-4 and TRBJ2-5; 8 bases fit TRBD1. The CDR3 loop spans 17 amino acids. The V segment lost 5 bases and the J segment 9 bases; nucleotides outside the gene matches: 20. The CDR3 sequence: CASSQHLPGQAKTAQYF. In DNA, the CDR3 is TGTGCCAGCAGTCAACATCTTCCGGGACAGGCAAAGACGGCCCAGTACTTC.

The V call is TRBV20-1, the J call TRBJ1-1; tentative D call: TRBD1 (5 bases). Per the germline V gene, CDR1 is DFQATT and CDR2 is SNEGSKA (reference sequence). This CDR3 has 12 amino acids. For the CDR3, the DNA is TGCAGCGGAAGGGGTCGGAACACTGAAGCTTTCTTT. It specifies CSGRGRNTEAFF.

A note on this clonotype: Since a much larger clone is just one base distant, this may be a read error. This chain connects TRBV30 to TRBJ2-3; the D is unclear. The CDR3 is 15 amino acids. Germline V gene sequence: CDR1 GTSNPN, CDR2 SVGIG (reference sequence). DNA of the CDR3: TGTGCCCGGAGTGACATGACCCTAGTCACAGATACGCAGTATTTT. Protein product: CARSDMTLVTDTQYF.

The chain is built from TRBV27 and TRBJ1-3, with D perhaps matching TRBD1 (5 bases). CDR1 and CDR2 from the germline V gene are MNHEY and SMNVEV (reference sequence). The V and J ends lost 5 bases and 0 bases respectively, with 14 bases between them. CDR3 length: 16 amino acids. The CDR3 reads CASSPGTVSSGNTIYF. DNA of the CDR3: TGTGCCAGCAGTCCTGGGACCGTGAGCTCTGGAAACACCATATATTTT.

The rearrangement links TRBV7-8 to TRBJ1-2; 10 bases are shared with TRBD1. Germline values: CDR1 SGHVS, CDR2 FQNEAQ. Trimming removed 4 bases from V and 7 bases from J; junction bases left unmatched: 12. This CDR3 has 16 amino acids. The CDR3 spells CASSSDRGPWGSGYTF. CDR3 bases: TGTGCCAGCAGCTCCGACAGGGGGCCCTGGGGCTCTGGCTACACCTTC.

This clonotype was counted between two and nine times. The chain couples TRBV9 to TRBJ2-2; 7 bases align to TRBD2. The CDR3 has 16 residues. With V trimmed by 9 bases and J by 5 bases, 16 bases remained unmatched. CDR1 is SGDLS and CDR2 is YYNGEE in the germline V gene. The CDR3 nucleotides are TGTGCCACTTCCCCGGGACCGATGGGAGGGACCGGGGAGCTGTTTTTT. This encodes CATSPGPMGGTGELFF.

There are many counts of this clonotype. The chain employs TRBV11-2 and TRBJ2-3; D might be TRBD1 (6 bases). V shed 6 bases and J shed 1 base, with 20 bases lying between them. The germline gives CDR1 SGHAT, CDR2 FQNNGV. CDR3 length equals 17 residues. CDR3 protein: CASRFGWRYRGTDTQYF. The CDR3 nucleotides are TGTGCCAGCAGATTTGGTTGGAGATACAGGGGCACAGATACGCAGTATTTT.